Following are 26 T cell receptor beta chains from one sample sequenced in a study of cytomegalovirus exposure and HLA in healthy donors. It was with 60 Vbeta and 13 Jbeta primers that the PCR ran. Libraries were prepared by immunoSEQ multiplex PCR; TCRdb keeps only in-frame clonotypes and omits some of them. The sample table includes about 210,000 clones. What was sequenced was PBMCs. The source of these receptors is a woman aged 30 to 39 in good health and CMV-seropositive.

The gene calls are TRBV2 and TRBJ2-2; D might be TRBD1 (6 bases). The V gene's germline CDR1 is SNHLY and CDR2 FYNNEI. The CDR3 contains 15 residues. Trimming removed 2 bases at V and 6 bases at J, with 13 bases between. The DNA of the CDR3 is TGTGCCAGCAGTGAACTTACAGGGTCCCCCGGGGAGCTGTTTTTT. It translates to CASSELTGSPGELFF. The full variable domain, its missing parts supplied by reference TRBV2 and TRBJ2-2, is EPEVTQTPSHQVTQMGQEVILRCVPISNHLYFYWYRQILGQKVEFLVSFYNNEISEKSEIFDDQFSVERPDGSNFTLKIRSTKLEDSAMYFCASSELTGSPGELFFGEGSRLTVL.

The chain couples TRBV13 to TRBJ1-2; 7 bases match TRBD1. V dropped 5 bases and J dropped 4; count of bases not matched to a gene: 7. The germline CDR1 and CDR2 sequences are PRHDT and FYEKMQ (reference sequence). The CDR3 length is 14 residues. The CDR3 here is CASSQGGRGYGYTF. CDR3 DNA sequence: TGTGCCAGCAGCCAGGGGGGCAGGGGCTATGGCTACACCTTC.

On this clone itself: Other DNA sequences in the same sample also yield this CDR3. This chain joins TRBV6-6 and TRBJ1-2, with D possibly TRBD1 on 5 matching bases. In germline, CDR1 is MNHNY, CDR2 SVGAGI (reference sequence). CDR3 length: 13 amino acids. Trimming removed 6 bases at V and 2 bases at J, with 10 bases between. As DNA, the CDR3 is TGTGCCAGCAGCCCAGGGCTAAACTATGGCTACACCTTC. As protein: CASSPGLNYGYTF.

The chain has TRBV6-5 and TRBJ2-5; TRBD1 is a possible D gene (6 bases). Germline-derived CDR1 and CDR2 are MNHEY and SVGAGI. V dropped 6 bases and J dropped 4 bases, with 18 bases sitting between them. This CDR3 has 15 amino acids. The CDR3 DNA sequence: TGTGCCAGCAGCCGCGCGAAGGGCAGGGGAGAGACCCAGTACTTC. Translation: CASSRAKGRGETQYF.

CDR3 nucleotides: TGTGCCAGCAGGCTAGAAATTGGTACCGGGGAGCTGTTTTTT. This sequence encodes CASRLEIGTGELFF. This rearrangement joins TRBV6-4 to TRBJ2-2; unclear D gene. V was trimmed by 6 bases and J by 5 bases, leaving 13 bases between them. Germline-derived CDR1 and CDR2 are MRHNA and SNTAGT. This CDR3 comprises 14 residues.

The V and J genes are TRBV27 and TRBJ2-7, with D possibly being TRBD1 (5 bases). This CDR3 has 14 residues. V was pared by 4 bases and J by 2 bases, with 12 bases between. Germline lookup yields CDR1 MNHEY and CDR2 SMNVEV (reference sequence). The CDR3 protein is CASSWAGPAYEQYF. In nucleotides, the CDR3 is TGTGCCAGCAGTTGGGCAGGGCCCGCCTACGAGCAGTACTTC.

The V and J genes are TRBV6-1 and TRBJ2-5, with 7 bases lining up with TRBD1. The V gene end was trimmed by 6 bases and the J gene end by 4 bases; junction bases not matched to a gene: 8. The CDR3 sequence is 14 residues long. The V gene's germline CDR1 is MNHNS and CDR2 SASEGT. In DNA form, the CDR3 reads TGTGCCAGCAGCGAACAGGGGCATTCAGAGACCCAGTACTTC. Protein sequence: CASSEQGHSETQYF.

The rearrangement uses TRBV28 and TRBJ1-2, with 9 bases identical to TRBD1. The V gene's germline CDR1 is MDHEN and CDR2 SYDVKM. The CDR3 runs to 14 residues. V was pared by 7 bases and J by 8 bases, with 11 bases of the junction left unmatched. The CDR3 DNA is TGTGCCAGCACCATCGAGACAGGGGGTAAGGGCTACACCTTC. Translating gives CASTIETGGKGYTF.

The chain links TRBV5-6 to TRBJ2-7; 8 nucleotides match TRBD1. The V gene end was trimmed by 0 bases and the J gene end by 5 bases; junction bases not matched to a gene: 16. This CDR3 has 18 residues. Germline CDR1 is SGHDT and CDR2 is YYEEEE. The DNA for the CDR3 is TGTGCCAGCAGCTTGGGACAGGGGACGCTAGCTCCCTGGGACGAGCAGTACTTC. The encoded protein is CASSLGQGTLAPWDEQYF.

This chain joins TRBV13 and TRBJ2-3; D call uncertain. V was trimmed by 5 bases and J by 2 bases, leaving 5 bases between them. This CDR3 is built from 12 residues. CDR1 and CDR2 (germline): PRHDT, FYEKMQ (reference sequence). CDR3 nucleotides: TGTGCCAGCAGCCCCTTCACAGATACGCAGTATTTT. It encodes CASSPFTDTQYF.

A note on this clone: The junction departs from the called germline gene at one end, perhaps through a read error. This chain uses TRBV9 with TRBJ2-5, with TRBD2 matching over 11 bases. The germline V gene has CDR1 SGDLS and CDR2 YYNGEE. The CDR3 runs to 15 residues. The DNA for the CDR3 is TGTGCCAGCAGCGGTCAGGGACTAGCGGAAGAGATCCAGTACTTC. It encodes CASSGQGLAEEIQYF.

This chain uses TRBV18 with TRBJ2-2; a possible D gene is TRBD1 (6 bases). The CDR3 totals 16 residues. From germline, CDR1 is KGHSH and CDR2 LQKENI. Trimming left V 6 bases short and J 1 base short, with 15 bases between. CDR3 DNA: TGTGCCAGCTCGTGGGGACACCAACAGAACACCGGGGAGCTGTTTTTT. It yields the protein CASSWGHQQNTGELFF. Filled out from reference TRBV18 and TRBJ2-2, the complete variable domain reads NAGVMQNPRHLVRRRGQEARLRCSPMKGHSHVYWYRQLPEEGLKFMVYLQKENIIDESGMPKERFSAEFPKEGPSILRIQQVVRGDSAAYFCASSWGHQQNTGELFFGEGSRLTVL.

This chain links TRBV19 with TRBJ2-3, with D tentatively TRBD1 (6 bases). Germline lookup yields CDR1 LNHDA and CDR2 SQIVND (reference sequence). This CDR3 spans 16 amino acids. Trimming removed 2 bases at V and 6 bases at J, with 18 bases between. The CDR3 coding sequence is TGTGCCAGTAGTATAAGGTCGTTGGGGGCCCAGGATACGCAGTATTTT. It encodes CASSIRSLGAQDTQYF.

The CDR3, as DNA: TGTACGGTCCAGACTAGCACAGATACGCAGTATTTT. Its protein is CTVQTSTDTQYF. The chain combines TRBV25-1 with TRBJ2-3, with D unclear. The CDR3 has 12 amino acids. Germline V gene sequence: CDR1 MGHDK, CDR2 SYGVNS.

The J gene is TRBJ1-5, the V gene TRBV9; 9 positions agree with TRBD1. V trimming: 3 bases; J trimming: 5 bases; junction bases outside the gene matches: 3. This CDR3 is 14 amino acids long. CDR1 is SGDLS, CDR2 YYNGEE, per germline. The CDR3 sequence: CASSEGQGHQPQHF. The CDR3 coding sequence is TGTGCCAGCAGCGAGGGACAGGGACATCAGCCCCAGCATTTT.

This chain uses TRBV25-1 with TRBJ1-2, with D perhaps TRBD1 (5 bases). Germline-derived CDR1 and CDR2 are MGHDK and SYGVNS. Trimming took off 1 base at V and 8 bases at J, with 17 bases between the two ends. The CDR3 totals 15 residues. The CDR3 reads CASSEWGGPRKGYTF. The CDR3 nucleotides are TGTGCCAGCAGTGAATGGGGGGGACCCCGGAAAGGCTACACCTTC.

The rearrangement links TRBV5-1 to TRBJ2-2, with D maybe TRBD2 (6 bases). The V gene lost 4 bases and the J gene lost 6 bases, with 10 bases spanning the gap. Per germline, CDR1 SGHRS and CDR2 YFSETQ. The CDR3 spans 13 residues. This CDR3 reads CASSLLASGELFF. In DNA, the CDR3 is TGCGCCAGCAGCCTACTAGCTTCCGGGGAGCTGTTTTTT.

The V call is TRBV10-3, the J call TRBJ2-5; weak D call: TRBD2 (5 bases). Judging by the DNA end, TRBJ2-7 fits better; the J call may be wrong. CDR3 size: 15 residues. Germline CDR1 ENHRY, CDR2 SYGVKD. The CDR3 is CAISESEGSSYEQYF. CDR3 sequence (DNA): TGTGCCATCAGTGAGTCAGAGGGAAGCTCCTACGAGCAGTACTTC.

This chain links TRBV10-2 with TRBJ2-3; 11 bases align to TRBD2. This CDR3 region has 16 residues. The V segment lost 5 bases and the J segment 0 bases; nucleotides outside the gene matches: 4. Germline V gene data show CDR1 as WSHSY and CDR2 as SAAADI. This chain's CDR3 is CASSSGTSGSTDTQYF. The CDR3 DNA reads as TGCGCCAGCAGTTCCGGGACTAGCGGTAGCACAGATACGCAGTATTTT.

The chain is built from TRBV4-1 and TRBJ2-1, with 9 bases aligning to TRBD2. The CDR3 extends over 16 amino acids. J gave up 9 bases and V 1 base, and 10 bases lay outside the gene matches. Germline V gene sequence: CDR1 MGHRA, CDR2 YSYEKL. The CDR3 is CASSQVWSSGKVEQFF. The CDR3 coding sequence is TGCGCCAGCAGCCAAGTTTGGTCTAGCGGGAAGGTTGAGCAGTTCTTC.

This chain connects TRBV28 to TRBJ1-3; TRBD1 is a possible D gene (6 bases). Trimming cost V 4 bases and J 0 bases, with 13 bases left between them. Germline CDR1 reads MDHEN; CDR2 reads SYDVKM. The CDR3 length is 16 residues. CDR3 sequence: CASSSARGGSGNTIYF. The CDR3 bases are TGTGCCAGCAGTTCGGCCAGGGGTGGCTCTGGAAACACCATATATTTT.

The rearrangement links TRBV7-9 to TRBJ1-2; D is unresolved. The CDR3 has 15 residues. With 5 bases removed from V and 4 bases from J, the gap between germline ends came to 17 bases. Germline lookup yields CDR1 SEHNR and CDR2 FQNEAQ (reference sequence). This CDR3 is CASSPPLTEIYGYTF. The CDR3 region has the DNA TGTGCCAGCAGCCCACCCCTCACGGAGATCTATGGCTACACCTTC.

The rearrangement joins TRBV29-1 to TRBJ1-3, with D possibly being TRBD1 (5 bases). The CDR3 length is 14 residues. With 5 bases removed from V and 0 bases from J, the gap between germline ends came to 11 bases. Germline lookup yields CDR1 SQVTM and CDR2 ANQGSEA. CDR3 residues: CSVKQVNSGNTIYF. In DNA form, the CDR3 reads TGCAGCGTTAAACAGGTCAACTCTGGAAACACCATATATTTT.

The genes are TRBV4-1 and TRBJ2-7; D is possibly TRBD2 (5 bases). The V gene lost 3 bases and the J gene lost 4 bases, with 19 bases spanning the gap. The CDR3 totals 16 residues. Germline-derived CDR1 and CDR2 are MGHRA and YSYEKL. The CDR3 protein is CASSHIERTPEYEQYF. The CDR3 coding sequence is TGCGCCAGCAGCCACATCGAGCGGACTCCCGAATACGAGCAGTACTTC.

This chain uses TRBV7-2 with TRBJ2-7; the D gene is possibly TRBD2 (6 bases). V dropped 5 bases and J dropped 4 bases, with 9 bases sitting between them. The CDR3 extends over 12 amino acids. Per germline, CDR1 SGHTA and CDR2 FQGNSA. CDR3 loop: CASSMTRYEQYF. The CDR3 DNA reads as TGTGCCAGCAGCATGACTAGGTACGAGCAGTACTTC.

The chain couples TRBV5-4 to TRBJ1-1; D might be TRBD1 (6 bases). Germline V gene sequence: CDR1 SGHNT, CDR2 YYREEE (reference sequence). The CDR3 consists of 15 residues. Trimming removed 1 base from V and 3 bases from J, with 13 bases in between. The CDR3 sequence is CASSLSIQGYTEAFF. CDR3 coding DNA: TGTGCCAGCAGCTTGTCAATACAGGGCTACACTGAAGCTTTCTTT.